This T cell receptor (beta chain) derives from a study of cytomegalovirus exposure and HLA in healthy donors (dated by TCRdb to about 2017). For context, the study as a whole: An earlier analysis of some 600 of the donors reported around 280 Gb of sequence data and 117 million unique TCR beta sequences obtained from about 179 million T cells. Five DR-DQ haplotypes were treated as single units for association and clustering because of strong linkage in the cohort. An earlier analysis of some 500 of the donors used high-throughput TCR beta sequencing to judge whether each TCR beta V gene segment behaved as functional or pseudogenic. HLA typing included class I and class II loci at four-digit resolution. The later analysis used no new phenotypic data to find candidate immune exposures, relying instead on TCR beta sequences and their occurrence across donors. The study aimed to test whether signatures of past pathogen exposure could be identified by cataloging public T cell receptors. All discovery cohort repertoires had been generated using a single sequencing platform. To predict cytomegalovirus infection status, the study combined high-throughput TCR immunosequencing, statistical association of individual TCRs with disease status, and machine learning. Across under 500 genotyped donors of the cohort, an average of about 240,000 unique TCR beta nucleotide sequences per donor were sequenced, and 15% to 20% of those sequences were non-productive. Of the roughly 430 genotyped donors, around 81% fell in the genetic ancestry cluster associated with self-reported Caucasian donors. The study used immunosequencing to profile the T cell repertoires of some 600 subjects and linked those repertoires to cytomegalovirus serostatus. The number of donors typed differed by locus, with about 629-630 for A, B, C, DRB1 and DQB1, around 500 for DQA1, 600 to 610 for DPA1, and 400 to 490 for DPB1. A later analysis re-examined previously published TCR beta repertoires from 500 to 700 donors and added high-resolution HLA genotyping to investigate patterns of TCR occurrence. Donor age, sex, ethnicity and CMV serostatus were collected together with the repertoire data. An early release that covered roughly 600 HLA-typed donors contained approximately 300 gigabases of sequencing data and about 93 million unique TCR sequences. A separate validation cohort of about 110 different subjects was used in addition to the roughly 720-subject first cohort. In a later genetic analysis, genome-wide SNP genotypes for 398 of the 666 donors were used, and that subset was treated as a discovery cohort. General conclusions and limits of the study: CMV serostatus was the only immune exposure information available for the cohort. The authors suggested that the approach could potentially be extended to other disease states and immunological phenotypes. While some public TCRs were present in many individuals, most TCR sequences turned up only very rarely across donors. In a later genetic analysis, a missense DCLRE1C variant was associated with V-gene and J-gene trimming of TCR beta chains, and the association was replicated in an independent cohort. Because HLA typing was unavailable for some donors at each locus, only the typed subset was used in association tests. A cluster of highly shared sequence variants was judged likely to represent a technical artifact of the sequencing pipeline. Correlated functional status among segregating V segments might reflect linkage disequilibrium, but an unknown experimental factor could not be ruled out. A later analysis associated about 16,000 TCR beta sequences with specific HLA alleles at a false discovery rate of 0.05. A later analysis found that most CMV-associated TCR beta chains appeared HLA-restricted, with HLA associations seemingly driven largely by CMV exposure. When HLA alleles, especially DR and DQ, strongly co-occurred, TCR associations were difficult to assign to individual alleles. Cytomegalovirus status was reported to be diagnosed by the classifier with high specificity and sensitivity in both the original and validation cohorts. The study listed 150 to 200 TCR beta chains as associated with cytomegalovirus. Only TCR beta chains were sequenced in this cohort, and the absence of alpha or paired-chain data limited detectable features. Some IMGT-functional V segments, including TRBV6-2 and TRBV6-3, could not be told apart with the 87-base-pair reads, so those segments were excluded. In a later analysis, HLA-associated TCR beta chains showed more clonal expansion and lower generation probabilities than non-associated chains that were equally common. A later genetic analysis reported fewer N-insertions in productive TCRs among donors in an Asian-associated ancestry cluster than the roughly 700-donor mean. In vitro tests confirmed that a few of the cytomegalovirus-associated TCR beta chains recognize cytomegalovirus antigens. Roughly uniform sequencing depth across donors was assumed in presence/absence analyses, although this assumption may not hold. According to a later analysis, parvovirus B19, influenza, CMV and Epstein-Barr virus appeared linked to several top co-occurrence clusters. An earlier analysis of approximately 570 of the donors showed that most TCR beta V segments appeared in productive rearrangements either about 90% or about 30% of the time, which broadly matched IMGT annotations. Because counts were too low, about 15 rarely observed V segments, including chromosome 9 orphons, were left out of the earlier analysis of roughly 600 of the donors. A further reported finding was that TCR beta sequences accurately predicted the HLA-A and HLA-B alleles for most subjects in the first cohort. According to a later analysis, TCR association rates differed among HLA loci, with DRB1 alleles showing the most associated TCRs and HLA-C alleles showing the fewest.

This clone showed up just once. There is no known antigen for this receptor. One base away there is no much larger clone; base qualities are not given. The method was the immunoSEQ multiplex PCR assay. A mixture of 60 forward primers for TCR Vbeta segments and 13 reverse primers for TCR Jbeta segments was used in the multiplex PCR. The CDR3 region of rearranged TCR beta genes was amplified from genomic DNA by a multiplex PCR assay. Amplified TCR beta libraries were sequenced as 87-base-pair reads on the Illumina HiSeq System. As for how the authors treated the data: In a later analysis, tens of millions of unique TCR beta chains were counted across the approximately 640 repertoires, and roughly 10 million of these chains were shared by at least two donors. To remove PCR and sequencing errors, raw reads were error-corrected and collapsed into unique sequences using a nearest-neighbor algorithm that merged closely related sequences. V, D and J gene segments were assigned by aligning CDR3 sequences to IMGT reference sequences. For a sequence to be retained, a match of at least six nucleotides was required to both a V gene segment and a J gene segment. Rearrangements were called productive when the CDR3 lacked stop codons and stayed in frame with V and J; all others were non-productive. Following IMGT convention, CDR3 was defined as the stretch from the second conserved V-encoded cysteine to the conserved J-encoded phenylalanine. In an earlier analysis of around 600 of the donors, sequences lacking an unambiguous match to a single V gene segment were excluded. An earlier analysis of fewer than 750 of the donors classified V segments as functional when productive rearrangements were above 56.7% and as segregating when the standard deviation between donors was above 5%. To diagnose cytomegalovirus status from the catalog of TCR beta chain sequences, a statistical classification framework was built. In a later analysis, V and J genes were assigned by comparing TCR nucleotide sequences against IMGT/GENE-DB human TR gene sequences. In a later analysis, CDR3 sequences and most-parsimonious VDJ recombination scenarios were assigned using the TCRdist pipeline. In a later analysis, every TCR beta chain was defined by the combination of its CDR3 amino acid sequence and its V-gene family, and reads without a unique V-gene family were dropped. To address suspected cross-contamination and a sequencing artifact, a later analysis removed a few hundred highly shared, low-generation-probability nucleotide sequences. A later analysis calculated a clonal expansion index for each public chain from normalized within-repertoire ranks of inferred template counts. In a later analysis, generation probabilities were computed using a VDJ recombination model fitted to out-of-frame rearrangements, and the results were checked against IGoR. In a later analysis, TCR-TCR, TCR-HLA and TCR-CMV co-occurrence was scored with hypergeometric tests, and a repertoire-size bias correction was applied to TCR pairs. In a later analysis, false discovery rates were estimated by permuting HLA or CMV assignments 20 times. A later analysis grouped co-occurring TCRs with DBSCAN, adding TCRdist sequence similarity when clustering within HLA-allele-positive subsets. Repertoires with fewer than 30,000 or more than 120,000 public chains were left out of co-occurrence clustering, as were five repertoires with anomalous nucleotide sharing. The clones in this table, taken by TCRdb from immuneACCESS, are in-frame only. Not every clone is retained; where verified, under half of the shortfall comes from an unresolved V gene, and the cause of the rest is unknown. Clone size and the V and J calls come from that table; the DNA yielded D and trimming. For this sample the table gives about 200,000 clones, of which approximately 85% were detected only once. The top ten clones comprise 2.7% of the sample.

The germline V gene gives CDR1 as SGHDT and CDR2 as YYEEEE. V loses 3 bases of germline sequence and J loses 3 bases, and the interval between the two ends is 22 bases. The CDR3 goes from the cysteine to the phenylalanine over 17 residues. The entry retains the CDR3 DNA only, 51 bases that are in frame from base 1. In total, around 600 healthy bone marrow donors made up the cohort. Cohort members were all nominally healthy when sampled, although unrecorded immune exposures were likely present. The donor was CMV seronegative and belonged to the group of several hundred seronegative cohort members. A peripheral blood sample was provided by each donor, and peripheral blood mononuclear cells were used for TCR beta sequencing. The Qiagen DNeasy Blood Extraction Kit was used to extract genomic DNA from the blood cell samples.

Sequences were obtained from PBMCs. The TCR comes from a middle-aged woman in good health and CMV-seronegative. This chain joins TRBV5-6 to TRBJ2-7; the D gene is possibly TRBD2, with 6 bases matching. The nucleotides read TGTGCCAGCAGCTCACCGGACCGGGACTGGGCGGTCTACGAGCAGTACTTC. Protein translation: CASSSPDRDWAVYEQYF.